This TCR beta chain is from a study of T-cell reconstitution after alpha-beta-depleted transplantation in children. Regarding the study as a whole: It was newly produced T cells that mostly accounted for T-cell counts and diversity one year after transplant. Expanded graft clones, several hundred of them, were reportedly the source of alpha-beta T cells about two months after transplant. High day-60 TCRbeta diversity in some patients came from surviving recipient T cells and thymic progenitors.

This clonotype was seen just once. Its antigen is unknown. A clone one base away is much larger, so this may be a read error. Molecular barcoding with unique molecular identifiers was used for the TCRbeta library. Each CDR3 protein is one row after TCRdb ran MiXCR on the PCR reads. This sample has fewer than 350,000 distinct CDR3 sequences, with 6.5% to 9% found just once. The CDR3 sequence is 14 residues long. The germline gives CDR1 DFQATT, CDR2 SNEGSKA (reference sequence). Trimming removed 1 base from V and 6 bases from J; junction bases left unmatched: 8. This sample comprised peripheral blood, obtained 360 days after TCRalphabeta/CD19-depleted stem cell transplant. The receptor comes from a female patient between 2 and 15 years old who had a stem cell transplant for Fanconi anemia, so the T cells may come from the graft donor. V and J are TRBV20-1 and TRBJ2-7; 8 nucleotides line up with TRBD1. The CDR3 loop is CSARAGQAPCEQYF. The DNA for the CDR3 is TGCAGTGCTAGAGCGGGACAGGCCCCCTGCGAGCAGTACTTC.